These 21 T cell receptor beta chains came from one sample sequenced in a study of cytomegalovirus exposure and HLA in healthy donors. Primers included in the PCR were 60 Vbeta and 13 Jbeta primers. Measured with immunoSEQ multiplex PCR; TCRdb has only the in-frame clones, and not every one. The table records 100,000 to 150,000 clones, 65% to 80% of them present only once. Sequencing was done on a sample of PBMCs. The receptors were sampled from a woman aged 18-29 years in good health and CMV-seronegative.

This clone was found a few times. The chain is built from TRBV5-1 and TRBJ1-1; D is possibly TRBD1 (5 bases). Trimming cost V 4 bases and J 0 bases, with 16 bases left between them. The CDR3 has 16 residues. Germline V gene sequence: CDR1 SGHRS, CDR2 YFSETQ. The CDR3 sequence: CASSTQGSGVNTEAFF. The CDR3, as DNA: TGCGCCAGCAGCACGCAGGGTTCTGGGGTGAACACTGAAGCTTTCTTT.

The rearrangement uses TRBV6-1 and TRBJ1-3; D gene ambiguous. V dropped 4 bases and J dropped 2 bases, with 12 bases sitting between them. The CDR3 is 15 residues long. Germline values: CDR1 MNHNS, CDR2 SASEGT. CDR3 amino acids: CASSVQHTTGNTIYF. The CDR3 DNA reads TGTGCCAGCAGTGTACAACACACGACTGGAAACACCATATATTTT.

The V call is TRBV6-1, the J call TRBJ2-4, with D maybe TRBD2 (5 bases). CDR3 length equals 15 residues. V lost 1 base and J 1 base, leaving 8 bases between the germline ends. The germline gives CDR1 MNHNS, CDR2 SASEGT. The CDR3: CASSEGGKAKNIQYF. CDR3 DNA: TGTGCCAGCAGTGAAGGAGGGAAGGCCAAAAACATTCAGTACTTC.

J is TRBJ2-3 and V is TRBV27; 8 bases are a match to TRBD1. The CDR3 runs to 15 residues. Germline V gives CDR1 MNHEY, CDR2 SMNVEV (reference sequence). V dropped 5 bases and J dropped 6; count of bases not matched to a gene: 10. The CDR3 is CASSPGQVFMDTQYF. CDR3 in DNA: TGTGCCAGCAGTCCGGGACAGGTGTTCATGGATACGCAGTATTTT.

The chain has TRBV11-3 and TRBJ2-3; 7 bases are shared with TRBD2. CDR1 is SGHNT, CDR2 YENEEA, per germline. The CDR3 spans 16 residues. J gave up 0 bases and V 0 bases, and 3 bases lay outside the gene matches. CDR3 residues: CASSLEGGSSTDTQYF. In nucleotides, the CDR3 is TGTGCCAGCAGCTTAGAGGGCGGGAGCAGCACAGATACGCAGTATTTT.

This clone was detected only a few times. The chain couples TRBV19 to TRBJ1-5, with TRBD1 matching 7 bases. The V gene's germline CDR1 is LNHDA and CDR2 SQIVND (reference sequence). This CDR3 region has 15 residues. V was pared by 3 bases and J by 0 bases, with 2 bases of the junction left unmatched. CDR3: CASSMDRYSNQPQHF. The DNA for the CDR3 is TGTGCCAGTAGTATGGACAGGTATAGCAATCAGCCCCAGCATTTT.

The V gene is TRBV29-1, the J gene TRBJ2-1; TRBD2 matches 12 bases. V lost 6 bases, J lost 4 bases, and 10 bases stayed unmatched. This CDR3 comprises 16 residues. Germline V gene sequence: CDR1 SQVTM, CDR2 ANQGSEA. CDR3 loop: CSVRRLAGVAYNEQFF. CDR3 bases: TGCAGCGTCCGGAGACTAGCGGGAGTTGCATACAATGAGCAGTTCTTC.

The chain links TRBV2 to TRBJ1-2; D is ambiguous. The germline V gene encodes CDR1 SNHLY and CDR2 FYNNEI. Trimming pared 11 bases from V and 3 bases from J, leaving 16 bases between. This CDR3 comprises 13 residues. Here the CDR3 DNA reads TGTGCCCGCCGGCTAGGGAGGTACTATGGCTACACCTTC. It translates to CARRLGRYYGYTF.

CDR3 sequence (DNA): TGTGCCTGGAGTGTACGCCTAGCGGGAGGGTCATCGGAGCAGTACTTC. Protein: CAWSVRLAGGSSEQYF. The genes are TRBV30 and TRBJ2-7; the match to TRBD2 covers 12 bases. V lost 0 bases and J lost 7; bases outside the gene matches: 10. The CDR3 spans 16 residues. Per the germline V gene, CDR1 is GTSNPN and CDR2 is SVGIG (reference sequence). The variable domain in full, with the rest retrieved from reference TRBV30 and TRBJ2-7, is SQTIHQWPATLVQPVGSPLSLECTVEGTSNPNLYWYRQAAGRGLQLLFYSVGIGQISSEVPQNLSASRPQDRQFILSSKKLLLSDSGFYLCAWSVRLAGGSSEQYFGPGTRLTVT.

V is TRBV5-1 and J is TRBJ2-3, with TRBD1 matching over 9 bases. Unmatched junction bases numbered 7, after V lost 0 bases and J lost 11 bases. Germline V gene sequence: CDR1 SGHRS, CDR2 YFSETQ. The CDR3 has 14 amino acids. The CDR3 sequence is CASSLGGGTGLQYF. As DNA, the CDR3 is TGCGCCAGCAGCTTGGGAGGTGGGACAGGGCTGCAGTATTTT.

The chain uses TRBV11-2 and TRBJ2-7; 11 bases agree with TRBD2. J gave up 3 bases and V 5 bases, and 3 bases lay outside the gene matches. Germline CDR1 is SGHAT and CDR2 is FQNNGV. The CDR3 contains 14 residues. The CDR3 bases are TGTGCCAGCAGCCGACTAGCGGGGAACTACGAGCAGTACTTC. It translates to CASSRLAGNYEQYF.

The genes are TRBV19 and TRBJ2-1, with D uncertain. V lost 6 bases and J lost 0, with 15 bases in between. The CDR3 runs to 16 residues. In germline, CDR1 is LNHDA, CDR2 SQIVND (reference sequence). The CDR3 loop reads CASSRFLRSSYNEQFF. The CDR3 coding sequence is TGTGCCAGTAGCCGATTTTTGAGGAGCTCCTACAATGAGCAGTTCTTC.

This clone has just one count. The V gene is TRBV11-2, the J gene TRBJ2-1, with TRBD2 matching 7 bases. Germline values: CDR1 SGHAT, CDR2 FQNNGV. The V and J ends lost 6 bases and 9 bases, in that order; junction bases with no gene match: 2. This CDR3 contains 11 residues. The CDR3 region has the DNA TGTGCCAGCAGTTCGGGGGGTGAGCAGTTCTTC. Amino acids: CASSSGGEQFF.

The rearrangement joins TRBV5-1 to TRBJ2-3, with TRBD2 identical over 8 bases. CDR1 SGHRS and CDR2 YFSETQ come from the germline V gene. This CDR3 has 18 amino acids. V shed 1 base and J 3 bases; nucleotides not matched to a gene: 13. The DNA of the CDR3 is TGCGCCAGCAGCTTGAACCCTGCTGACAGCGGGGGAACAGATACGCAGTATTTT. It encodes CASSLNPADSGGTDTQYF.

The rearrangement joins TRBV30 to TRBJ1-2; 10 nucleotides line up with TRBD1. V lost 1 base and J lost 6; bases outside the gene matches: 2. This CDR3 is built from 13 residues. Germline V gene data show CDR1 as GTSNPN and CDR2 as SVGIG (reference sequence). The DNA for the CDR3 is TGTGCCTGGAGTGGACAGGGGGCGAATGGCTACACCTTC. This codes for CAWSGQGANGYTF.

This clone was counted a single time. V is TRBV9 and J is TRBJ2-7; 9 nucleotides match TRBD1. V lost 0 bases, J lost 2 bases, and 6 bases stayed unmatched. CDR1 SGDLS and CDR2 YYNGEE come from the germline V gene. The length of the CDR3 is 16 residues. The CDR3 sequence: CASSVVDGTGPYEQYF. The CDR3 coding sequence is TGTGCCAGCAGCGTAGTCGATGGGACAGGGCCCTACGAGCAGTACTTC.

The count of this clone is one. The rearrangement links TRBV29-1 to TRBJ2-5; 7 nucleotides align to TRBD1. This CDR3 has 14 amino acids. Looked up from germline, CDR1 is SQVTM and CDR2 is ANQGSEA. V lost 6 bases to trimming and J lost 1 base; unmatched junction nucleotides: 8. DNA for the CDR3: TGCAGCGTCTCAATGACAGGGATCCAAGAGACCCAGTACTTC. It specifies CSVSMTGIQETQYF.

The chain employs TRBV10-3 and TRBJ2-7; the match to TRBD2 covers 10 bases. The CDR3 extends over 14 amino acids. Germline V CDR1 and CDR2: ENHRY, SYGVKD. V was clipped by 7 bases and J by 0 bases; unmatched bases: 3. The CDR3 loop reads CAITASGSSYEQYF. The CDR3, as DNA: TGTGCCATCACTGCTAGCGGGAGCTCCTACGAGCAGTACTTC.

V is TRBV7-9 and J is TRBJ2-1, with 10 positions matching TRBD2. Per the germline V gene, CDR1 is SEHNR and CDR2 is FQNEAQ (reference sequence). The ends lost 0 bases at V and 7 bases at J; junction bases unmatched: 6. There are 16 residues in the CDR3. DNA of the CDR3: TGTGCCAGCAGCTTAGCGCTTAGCGGGAGGAAGAATGAGCAGTTCTTC. It translates to CASSLALSGRKNEQFF. Drawing the rest from reference TRBV7-9 and TRBJ2-1, the complete variable domain is DTGVSQNPRHKITKRGQNVTFRCDPISEHNRLYWYRQTLGQGPEFLTYFQNEAQLEKSRLLSDRFSAERPKGSFSTLEIQRTEQGDSAMYLCASSLALSGRKNEQFFGPGTRLTVL.

The gene calls are TRBV7-6 and TRBJ1-2, with unresolved D. The CDR3 loop spans 13 amino acids. Looked up from germline, CDR1 is SGHVS and CDR2 is FNYEAQ. Trimming shortened V by 2 bases and J by 4 bases, and 8 bases separated the two germline ends. The DNA of the CDR3 is TGTGCCAGCAGCTTACACAGCCTCTATGGCTACACCTTC. It codes for CASSLHSLYGYTF.

This clone showed up just once. The chain combines TRBV11-2 with TRBJ1-1, with 8 bases identical to TRBD1. V shed 5 bases, J shed 4 bases, and the junction held 6 bases outside the gene matches. This CDR3 spans 14 amino acids. Per germline, CDR1 SGHAT and CDR2 FQNNGV. The CDR3 is CASSLQGAATEAFF. The CDR3 DNA follows: TGTGCCAGCAGCCTCCAGGGGGCAGCCACTGAAGCTTTCTTT.